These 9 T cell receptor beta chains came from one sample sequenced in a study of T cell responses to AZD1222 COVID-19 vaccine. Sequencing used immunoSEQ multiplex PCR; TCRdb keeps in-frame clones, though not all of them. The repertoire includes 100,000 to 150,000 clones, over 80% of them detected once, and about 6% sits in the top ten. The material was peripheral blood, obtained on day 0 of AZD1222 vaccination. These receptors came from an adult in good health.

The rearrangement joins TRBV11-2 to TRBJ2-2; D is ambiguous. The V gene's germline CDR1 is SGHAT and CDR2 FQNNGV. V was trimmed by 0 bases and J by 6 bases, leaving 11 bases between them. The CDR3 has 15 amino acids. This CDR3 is CASSLEPSGPGELFF. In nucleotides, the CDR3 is TGTGCCAGCAGCTTAGAACCTTCCGGACCCGGGGAGCTGTTTTTT.

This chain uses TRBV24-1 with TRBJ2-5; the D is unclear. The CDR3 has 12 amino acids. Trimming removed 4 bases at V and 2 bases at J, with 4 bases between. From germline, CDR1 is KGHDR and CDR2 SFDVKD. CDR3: CATSDHQETQYF. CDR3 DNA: TGTGCCACCAGTGACCATCAAGAGACCCAGTACTTC.

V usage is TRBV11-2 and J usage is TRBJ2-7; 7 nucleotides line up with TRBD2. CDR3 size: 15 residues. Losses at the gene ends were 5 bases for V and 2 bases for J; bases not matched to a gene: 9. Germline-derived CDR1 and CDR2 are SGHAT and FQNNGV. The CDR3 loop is CASSPRPGRPYEQYF. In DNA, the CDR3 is TGTGCCAGCAGCCCTCGGCCCGGGAGGCCCTACGAGCAGTACTTC.

In nucleotides, the CDR3 is TGTGCCAGCAGGAGAACAGGGGGTAGCACTGAAGCTTTCTTT. This encodes CASRRTGGSTEAFF. The chain has TRBV3-1 (or the pseudogene TRBV3-2) and TRBJ1-1; 8 bases line up with TRBD1. The V segment lost 6 bases and the J segment 4 bases; nucleotides outside the gene matches: 7. CDR1 is LGHDT, CDR2 YNNKEL, per germline (reference sequence). The CDR3 is 14 amino acids.

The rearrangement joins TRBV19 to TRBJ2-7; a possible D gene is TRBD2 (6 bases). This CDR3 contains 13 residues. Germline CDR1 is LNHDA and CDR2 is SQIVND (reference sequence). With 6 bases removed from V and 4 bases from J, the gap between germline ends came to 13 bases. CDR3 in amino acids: CASSPGREYEQYF. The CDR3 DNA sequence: TGTGCCAGTAGCCCGGGACGGGAGTACGAGCAGTACTTC.

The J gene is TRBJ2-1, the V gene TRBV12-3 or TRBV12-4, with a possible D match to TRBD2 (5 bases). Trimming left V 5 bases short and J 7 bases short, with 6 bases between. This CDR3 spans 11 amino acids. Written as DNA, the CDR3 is TGTGCCAGCAGTCGGGGAAATGAGCAGTTCTTC. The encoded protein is CASSRGNEQFF.

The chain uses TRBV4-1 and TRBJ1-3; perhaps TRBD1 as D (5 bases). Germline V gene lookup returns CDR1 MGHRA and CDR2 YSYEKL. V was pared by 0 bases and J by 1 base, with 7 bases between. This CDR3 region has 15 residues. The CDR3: CASSQERTSGNTIYF. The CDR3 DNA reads TGCGCCAGCAGCCAAGAACGGACATCTGGAAACACCATATATTTT.

CDR3 DNA sequence: TGTGCCAGCGGTCGGGGAGCCTACGAGCAGTACTTC. Translating it yields CASGRGAYEQYF. V usage is TRBV2 and J usage is TRBJ2-7, with D possibly TRBD2 on 5 matching bases. The CDR3 length is 12 residues. V dropped 8 bases and J dropped 2 bases, with 10 bases sitting between them. CDR1 is SNHLY, CDR2 FYNNEI, per germline. Full variable domain (rest looked up from reference TRBV2 and TRBJ2-7): EPEVTQTPSHQVTQMGQEVILRCVPISNHLYFYWYRQILGQKVEFLVSFYNNEISEKSEIFDDQFSVERPDGSNFTLKIRSTKLEDSAMYFCASGRGAYEQYFGPGTRLTVT.

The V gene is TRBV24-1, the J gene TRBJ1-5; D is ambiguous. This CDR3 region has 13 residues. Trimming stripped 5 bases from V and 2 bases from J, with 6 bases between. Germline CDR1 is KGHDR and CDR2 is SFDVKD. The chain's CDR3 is CATSARGNQPQHF. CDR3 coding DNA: TGTGCCACCAGTGCCCGGGGCAATCAGCCCCAGCATTTT.